This TCR beta chain was found in a study of blood T cell repertoires in COVID-19. At the level of the study: Acute-phase and convalescent COVID-19 samples originated in the United States, Italy and Spain. PBMCs, B-cell-depleted T cells, or T cells were the source of the cDNA or gDNA that made up the material.

The CDR3 contains 13 residues. The ends were cut back, 8 bases at V and 0 bases at J, with 7 bases in the middle. Germline CDR1 is KGHDR and CDR2 is SFDVKD. As handled by the study authors: Scientists estimated how many nucleated cells there were by amplifying reference gene primers. Some clones are missing from TCRdb's copy, which holds only in-frame ones; the method was immunoSEQ multiplex PCR. Clone size and V and J calls were adopted from that table, with D and trimming inferred from the DNA. In the table there are 90,000 to 150,000 clones, 85% to 90% of which are singletons. The receptor was isolated from a man aged 65 to 79 with active or convalescent COVID-19. V is TRBV24-1 and J is TRBJ1-5, with D perhaps TRBD1 (5 bases). The sequencing sample was made of peripheral blood. The CDR3 sequence: CATNQGSNQPQHF. CDR3 nucleotides: TGTGCCACCAACCAGGGTAGCAATCAGCCCCAGCATTTT.